This T cell receptor (beta chain) was identified during a study of PD-L1 blockade in urothelial cancer. Whole-study context: Between 0 and 3 chemotherapy regimens preceded treatment for each patient. Each blood sample yielded a median of about 150,000 T cells.

The CDR3 extends over 15 amino acids. Germline V gene sequence: CDR1 LNHDA, CDR2 SQIVND (reference sequence). With 3 bases clipped from V and 4 bases from J, the junction kept 5 bases outside the gene matches. Noted time point: peripheral blood 6 weeks after treatment start. Samples spanned pretreatment and treatment, with 1 to 8 time points per patient. Assay used: immunoSEQ multiplex PCR; TCRdb lists only in-frame clones, some missing. The sample has 25,000 to 35,000 clones, about 79% seen once. This chain uses TRBV19 with TRBJ2-7; 11 bases fit TRBD1. This clonotype was sampled from a man between 65 and 79 years old with urothelial cancer. This material consisted of PBMCs, taken around atezolizumab (anti-PD-L1) treatment. The CDR3 bases are TGTGCCAGTAGTATGGACAGGGGGCGAAGGTACGAGCAGTACTTC. Residues: CASSMDRGRRYEQYF.